The 10 T cell receptor beta chains listed next were all sequenced from one sample in a study of beta chain features in type 1 diabetes. The isolated RNA, all of it, was reverse transcribed, so expressed TCRB transcripts were what got sequenced. Repertoires were generated with immunoSEQ multiplex PCR, while TCRdb's copy carries only in-frame clones and drops some. The sample includes 850,000 to 900,000 clones, roughly 15% of them seen just once. Material for sequencing was naive CD4+ T cells from blood. All receptors come from a woman under 30 in good health.

This sequence joins TRBV14 and TRBJ2-3, with TRBD1 as a possible D gene (6 bases). Germline-derived CDR1 and CDR2 are SGHDN and FVKESK. Trimming took 5 bases from V and 8 from J, leaving 14 bases between them. The CDR3 spans 13 residues. DNA for the CDR3: TGTGCCAGCAGCGGGGACCTCAGGGGTACGCAGTATTTT. This codes for CASSGDLRGTQYF. Full variable domain (outside the CDR3, taken from reference TRBV14 and TRBJ2-3): EAGVTQFPSHSVIEKGQTVTLRCDPISGHDNLYWYRRVMGKEIKFLLHFVKESKQDESGMPNNRFLAERTGGTYSTLKVQPAELEDSGVYFCASSGDLRGTQYFGPGTRLTVL.

The sample holds a few counts of this clone. The chain is built from TRBV7-2 and TRBJ2-1, with TRBD2 matching 10 bases. There are 16 residues in the CDR3. The V gene end was trimmed by 2 bases and the J gene end by 3 bases; junction bases not matched to a gene: 4. Germline CDR1 reads SGHTA; CDR2 reads FQGNSA. Here the CDR3 reads CASSLSSGSFYNEQFF. CDR3 nucleotides: TGTGCCAGCAGCTTATCTAGCGGGAGTTTCTACAATGAGCAGTTCTTC. Complete variable domain (other parts from reference TRBV7-2 and TRBJ2-1): GAGVSQSPSNKVTEKGKDVELRCDPISGHTALYWYRQSLGQGLEFLIYFQGNSAPDKSGLPSDRFSAERTGGSVSTLTIQRTQQEDSAVYLCASSLSSGSFYNEQFFGPGTRLTVL.

This clone was picked up one time. The junction shows a germline mismatch at one end, possibly a read error. The chain joins TRBV6-6 to TRBJ2-1; D not resolved. Germline CDR1 reads MNHNY; CDR2 reads SVGAGI (reference sequence). The CDR3 has 15 residues. The CDR3 DNA reads as TGTGCCAGCAGCCACCGGTCAGGAGCCTATAATGAGCAGTTCTTC. Its translation is CASSHRSGAYNEQFF.

CDR3 amino acids: CASSRQAGTAYNEQFF. CDR3 nucleotide sequence: TGTGCCAGCAGCCGTCAAGCCGGGACAGCCTACAATGAGCAGTTCTTC. The chain couples TRBV9 to TRBJ2-1; the match to TRBD1 covers 7 bases. CDR3 length equals 16 residues. The J segment lost 2 bases and the V segment lost 4 bases, leaving 9 bases of the junction unmatched. The germline V gene encodes CDR1 SGDLS and CDR2 YYNGEE.

The V call is TRBV5-4, the J call TRBJ2-2, with D possibly matching TRBD2 (5 bases). Germline CDR1 and CDR2: SGHNT and YYREEE (reference sequence). Trimming left V 4 bases short and J 6 bases short, with 19 bases between. The CDR3 runs to 16 residues. CDR3 nucleotide sequence: TGTGCCAGCAGCGCAACAATACGGCGAGCGGCCGGGGAGCTGTTTTTT. Protein: CASSATIRRAAGELFF.

The rearrangement joins TRBV28 to TRBJ2-5; 9 bases line up with TRBD2. CDR3 size: 14 residues. V lost 5 bases and J lost 7; bases outside the gene matches: 8. Germline V lookup: CDR1 MDHEN, CDR2 SYDVKM. The DNA of the CDR3 is TGTGCCAGCAGTGGCGCTAGCGGGGACGGGACCCAGTACTTC. Translating gives CASSGASGDGTQYF. The entire variable domain, with the rest obtained from reference TRBV28 and TRBJ2-5, is as follows: DVKVTQSSRYLVKRTGEKVFLECVQDMDHENMFWYRQDPGLGLRLIYFSYDVKMKEKGDIPEGYSVSREKKERFSLILESASTNQTSMYLCASSGASGDGTQYFGPGTRLLVL.

V is TRBV7-8 and J is TRBJ2-2, with 8 bases identical to TRBD1. Unmatched junction bases numbered 6, after V lost 5 bases and J lost 4 bases. The CDR3 spans 15 residues. Germline CDR1 and CDR2: SGHVS and FQNEAQ. CDR3 loop: CASSTRQGTTGELFF. CDR3 in DNA: TGTGCCAGCAGCACCCGACAGGGGACCACCGGGGAGCTGTTTTTT.

The genes are TRBV15 and TRBJ2-2; 7 nucleotides align to TRBD1. CDR3 length equals 14 residues. Germline trimming cut 6 bases from V and 1 base from J; bases unmatched to any gene: 2. Germline CDR1 reads LNHNV; CDR2 reads YYDKDF (reference sequence). The CDR3 loop is CATRPGGNTGELFF. As DNA, the CDR3 is TGTGCCACCAGGCCAGGGGGGAACACCGGGGAGCTGTTTTTT. The full variable domain, with the rest looked up from reference TRBV15 and TRBJ2-2, is DAMVIQNPRYQVTQFGKPVTLSCSQTLNHNVMYWYQQKSSQAPKLLFHYYDKDFNNEADTPDNFQSRRPNTSFCFLDIRSPGLGDTAMYLCATRPGGNTGELFFGEGSRLTVL.

V is TRBV18 and J is TRBJ2-1, with 8 bases aligning to TRBD2. Germline CDR1 and CDR2: KGHSH and LQKENI. Unmatched junction bases numbered 5, after V lost 1 base and J lost 3 bases. This CDR3 spans 16 amino acids. In DNA form, the CDR3 reads TGTGCCAGCTCACCACAAGTCGGGAGGGACTACAATGAGCAGTTCTTC. Translation: CASSPQVGRDYNEQFF.

The CDR3 region is CASSQDPRQGAGEQFF. The CDR3 coding sequence is TGCGCCAGCAGCCAAGATCCGAGACAGGGGGCGGGTGAGCAGTTCTTC. V usage is TRBV4-1 and J usage is TRBJ2-1; 10 bases are a match to TRBD1. The J segment lost 9 bases and the V segment lost 0 bases, leaving 8 bases of the junction unmatched. This CDR3 has 16 amino acids. CDR1 and CDR2 from the germline V gene are MGHRA and YSYEKL.